The 13 T cell receptor beta chains below come from one sample, sequenced in a study of T-cell memory formation after mild COVID-19. MiXCR, run by TCRdb on the 5' RACE reads, gives a single entry per CDR3 protein. There are roughly 310,000 distinct CDR3 sequences in the sample; more than 15% occur only once, and around a fifth lies in the top ten. Sequencing input: PBMCs or a T cell subset sorted from them (not recorded which). These receptors came from a man aged 18 to 29 who had mild COVID-19 (a few samples of this study predate the infection). Cell type and time point are not known.

This clonotype has ten or more counts. The gene calls are TRBV12-3 or TRBV12-4 and TRBJ2-5; weak D call: TRBD2 (6 bases). The CDR3 consists of 14 residues. Trimming stripped 5 bases from V and 5 bases from J, with 15 bases between. The CDR3 region is CASSPGASGETQYF. The CDR3 coding sequence is TGTGCCAGCAGTCCGGGAGCCTCGGGGGAGACCCAGTACTTC.

This clonotype was counted between two and nine times. This may arise from a read error, as a much more abundant clone is one base away. The chain recombines TRBV7-6 with TRBJ1-1; D unclear. Germline V lookup: CDR1 SGHVS, CDR2 FNYEAQ. The CDR3 is 12 amino acids. The V end lost 5 bases, the J end lost 1 base, and 5 bases lay between the germline ends. The CDR3 loop is CASSHGNTEAFF. The CDR3 region has the DNA TGTGCCAGCAGCCACGGGAACACTGAAGCTTTCTTT.

The gene calls are TRBV9 and TRBJ1-3; the D gene is possibly TRBD1 (5 bases). The V and J ends lost 0 bases and 0 bases respectively, with 10 bases between them. Germline V CDR1 and CDR2: SGDLS, YYNGEE. The CDR3 extends over 16 amino acids. CDR3 nucleotide sequence: TGTGCCAGCAGCGTAGAAGGGGCCAGCTCTGGAAACACCATATATTTT. This sequence encodes CASSVEGASSGNTIYF.

The chain links TRBV15 to TRBJ2-7; a possible D gene is TRBD2 (5 bases). V dropped 8 bases and J dropped 3 bases, with 14 bases sitting between them. Germline V gene sequence: CDR1 LNHNV, CDR2 YYDKDF (reference sequence). This CDR3 has 13 amino acids. The CDR3 spells CATAQFRGYEQYV. The CDR3, as DNA: TGTGCCACCGCTCAATTCCGGGGCTACGAGCAGTACGTC.

The sample holds many counts of this clonotype. The chain joins TRBV5-6 to TRBJ2-7; no firm D call. Germline CDR1 and CDR2: SGHDT and YYEEEE. This CDR3 region has 11 residues. The V end lost 3 bases, the J end lost 6 bases, and 7 bases lay between the germline ends. This CDR3 is CASSWTGEQYF. CDR3 bases: TGTGCCAGCAGCTGGACGGGCGAGCAGTACTTC.

This clonotype was detected a few times. V and J are TRBV20-1 and TRBJ2-7; perhaps D is TRBD1 or TRBD2 (5 bases each). Germline CDR1 DFQATT, CDR2 SNEGSKA (reference sequence). Trimming left V 1 base short and J 7 bases short, with 26 bases between. CDR3 size: 17 residues. The chain's CDR3 is CSARGPPGQGEGREQYV. DNA for the CDR3: TGCAGTGCTAGAGGTCCCCCGGGGCAGGGAGAGGGGAGAGAGCAGTACGTC.

This chain connects TRBV10-1 to TRBJ1-1; possibly TRBD1 for D (6 bases). Germline lookup yields CDR1 WNHNN and CDR2 SYGVQD (reference sequence). Trimming removed 1 base from V and 1 base from J, with 7 bases in between. The CDR3 consists of 14 residues. In DNA, the CDR3 is TGCGCCAGCAGTGAGTACAGGGAGAACACTGAAGCTTTCTTT. Amino acids: CASSEYRENTEAFF.

The table lists this clonotype with a few counts. This chain connects TRBV20-1 to TRBJ2-7; D ambiguous. The CDR3 is made up of 11 amino acids. V was pared by 3 bases and J by 3 bases, with 6 bases between. CDR1 and CDR2 (germline): DFQATT, SNEGSKA (reference sequence). CDR3 region: CSASDHYEQYF. CDR3 in DNA: TGCAGTGCTAGTGACCACTACGAGCAGTACTTC.

This clonotype was recorded once. The gene calls are TRBV7-3 and TRBJ2-1, with D possibly being TRBD1 or TRBD2 (5 bases each). Germline CDR1 reads SGHTA; CDR2 reads FQGTGA. V was shortened by 5 bases and J by 10 bases, with 18 bases between the two germline ends. This CDR3 comprises 14 residues. CDR3 region: CASSQGPTLTEQFF. The CDR3, as DNA: TGTGCCAGCAGCCAGGGACCGACCTTGACGGAGCAGTTCTTC.

The V gene is TRBV11-2, the J gene TRBJ2-5; 7 nucleotides line up with TRBD2. In germline, CDR1 is SGHAT, CDR2 FQNNGV. This CDR3 is built from 16 residues. V shed 5 bases, J shed 0 bases, and the junction held 9 bases outside the gene matches. The CDR3 DNA is TGTGCCAGCAGCCCACCTAGCGGTTGGTACCAAGAGACCCAGTACTTC. Translated, it gives CASSPPSGWYQETQYF.

This clonotype occurred a few times. The V gene is TRBV7-9, the J gene TRBJ1-2, with D uncertain. There are 12 residues in the CDR3. V was shortened by 5 bases and J by 4 bases, with 8 bases between the two germline ends. The germline gives CDR1 SEHNR, CDR2 FQNEAQ (reference sequence). DNA for the CDR3: TGTGCCAGCAGCGCGTACAGCTATGGCTACACCTTC. Translated, it gives CASSAYSYGYTF.

CDR3 sequence (DNA): TGTGCCAGCACCAAGGGACTGTTCACAGATACGCAGTATTTT. As protein: CASTKGLFTDTQYF. The rearrangement links TRBV27 to TRBJ2-3; D may be TRBD2 (6 bases). Trimming took off 7 bases at V and 2 bases at J, with 13 bases between the two ends. This CDR3 is built from 14 residues. Germline CDR1 MNHEY, CDR2 SMNVEV (reference sequence).

The chain combines TRBV7-2 with TRBJ2-3; 8 positions agree with TRBD2. Looked up from germline, CDR1 is SGHTA and CDR2 is FQGNSA. This CDR3 spans 15 amino acids. The J segment lost 7 bases and the V segment lost 5 bases, leaving 11 bases of the junction unmatched. The CDR3 DNA follows: TGTGCCAGCAGCAGTACTAGCGGTTCCCTAAATACGCAGTATTTT. This gives the protein CASSSTSGSLNTQYF. Full variable domain (missing parts from reference TRBV7-2 and TRBJ2-3): GAGVSQSPSNKVTEKGKDVELRCDPISGHTALYWYRQSLGQGLEFLIYFQGNSAPDKSGLPSDRFSAERTGGSVSTLTIQRTQQEDSAVYLCASSSTSGSLNTQYFGPGTRLTVL.